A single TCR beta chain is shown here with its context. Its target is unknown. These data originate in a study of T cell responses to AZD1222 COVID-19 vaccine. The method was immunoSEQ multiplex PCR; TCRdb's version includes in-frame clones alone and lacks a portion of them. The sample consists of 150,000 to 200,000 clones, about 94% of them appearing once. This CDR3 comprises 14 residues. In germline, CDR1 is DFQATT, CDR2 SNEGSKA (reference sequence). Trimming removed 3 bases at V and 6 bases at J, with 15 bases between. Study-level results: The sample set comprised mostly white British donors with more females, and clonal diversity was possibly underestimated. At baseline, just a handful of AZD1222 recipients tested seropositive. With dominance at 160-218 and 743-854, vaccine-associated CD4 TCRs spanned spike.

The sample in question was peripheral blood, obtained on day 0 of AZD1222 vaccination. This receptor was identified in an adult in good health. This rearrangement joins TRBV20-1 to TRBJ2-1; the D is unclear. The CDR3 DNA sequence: TGCAGTGCTAGTAAAGCTTCGGTGGGCAATGAGCAGTTCTTC. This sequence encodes CSASKASVGNEQFF.